This T cell receptor (beta chain) appears in the sequencing data of a study of blood T cell repertoires in COVID-19. About the study: Researchers got acute and convalescent COVID-19 samples from the United States, Italy and Spain. PBMCs, B-cell-depleted T cells, or T cells were the source of the cDNA or gDNA that made up the material.

Germline V gene lookup returns CDR1 MNHEY and CDR2 SVGEGT. The V gene lost 2 bases and the J gene lost 3 bases, with 7 bases spanning the gap. The length of the CDR3 is 13 residues. Per the original methods: Estimated nucleated cell counts came from reference gene primer amplification. Profiled with immunoSEQ multiplex PCR; TCRdb holds only in-frame clones, not every one. That table is the source of V, J and clone size, and D and trimming were worked out from the DNA. The sample shows about 230,000 clones, over 80% of them seen only once. The receptor was derived from a man aged 35 to 55 with acute or convalescent COVID-19. The rearrangement links TRBV6-2 or TRBV6-3 to TRBJ2-5, with D unresolved. Sequencing was carried out using peripheral blood. CDR3: CASSYGRKETQYF. For the CDR3, the DNA is TGTGCCAGCAGTTACGGCAGGAAAGAGACCCAGTACTTC.